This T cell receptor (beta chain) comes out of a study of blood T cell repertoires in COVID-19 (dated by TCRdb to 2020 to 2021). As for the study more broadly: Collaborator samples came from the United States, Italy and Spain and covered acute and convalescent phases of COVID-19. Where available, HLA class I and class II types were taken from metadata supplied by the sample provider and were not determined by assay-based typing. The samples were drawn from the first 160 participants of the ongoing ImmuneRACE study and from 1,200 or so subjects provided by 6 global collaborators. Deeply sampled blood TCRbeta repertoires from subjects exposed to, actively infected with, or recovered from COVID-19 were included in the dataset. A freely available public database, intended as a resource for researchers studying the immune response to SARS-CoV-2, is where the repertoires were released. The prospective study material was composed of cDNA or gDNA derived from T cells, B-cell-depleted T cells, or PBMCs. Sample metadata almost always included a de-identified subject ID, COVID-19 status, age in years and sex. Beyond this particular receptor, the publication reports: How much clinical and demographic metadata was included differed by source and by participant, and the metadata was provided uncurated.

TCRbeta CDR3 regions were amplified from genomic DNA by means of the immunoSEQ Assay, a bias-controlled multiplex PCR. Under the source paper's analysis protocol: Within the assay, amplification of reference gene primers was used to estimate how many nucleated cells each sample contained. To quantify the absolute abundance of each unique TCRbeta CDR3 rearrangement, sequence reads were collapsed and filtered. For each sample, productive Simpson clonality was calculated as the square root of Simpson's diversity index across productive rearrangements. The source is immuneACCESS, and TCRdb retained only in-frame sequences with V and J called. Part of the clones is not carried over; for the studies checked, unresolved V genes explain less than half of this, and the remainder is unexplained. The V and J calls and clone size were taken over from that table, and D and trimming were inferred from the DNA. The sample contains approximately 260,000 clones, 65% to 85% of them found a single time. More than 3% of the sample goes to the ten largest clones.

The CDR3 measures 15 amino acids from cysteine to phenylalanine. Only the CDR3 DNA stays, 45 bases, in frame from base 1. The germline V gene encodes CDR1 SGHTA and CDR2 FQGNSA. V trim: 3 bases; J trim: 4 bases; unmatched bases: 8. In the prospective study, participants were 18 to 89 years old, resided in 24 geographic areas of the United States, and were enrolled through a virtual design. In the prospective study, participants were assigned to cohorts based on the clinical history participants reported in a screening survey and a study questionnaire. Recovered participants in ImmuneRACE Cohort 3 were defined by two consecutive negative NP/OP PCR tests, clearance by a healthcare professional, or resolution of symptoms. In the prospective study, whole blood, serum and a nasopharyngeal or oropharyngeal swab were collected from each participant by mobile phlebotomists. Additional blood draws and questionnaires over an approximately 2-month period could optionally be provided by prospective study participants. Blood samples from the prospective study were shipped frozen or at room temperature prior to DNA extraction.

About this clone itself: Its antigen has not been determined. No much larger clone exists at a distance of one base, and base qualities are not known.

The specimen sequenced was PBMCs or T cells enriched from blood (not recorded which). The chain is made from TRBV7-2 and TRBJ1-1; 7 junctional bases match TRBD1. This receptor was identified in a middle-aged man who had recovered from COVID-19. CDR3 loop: CASSLQGVGVTEAFF. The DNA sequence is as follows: TGTGCCAGCAGCTTGCAGGGGGTAGGAGTCACTGAAGCTTTCTTT.